The 19 T cell receptor beta chains below all came from one sample that was sequenced in a study of blood T cell repertoires in COVID-19. Assay used: immunoSEQ multiplex PCR; TCRdb lists only in-frame clones, some missing. The table includes roughly 240,000 clones, roughly 85% detected once. Sequencing was performed on PBMCs or T cells enriched from blood (not recorded which). The receptor source for this set is a woman in her fifties or sixties with acute COVID-19.

The chain employs TRBV4-3 and TRBJ2-7, with TRBD1 matching 9 bases. Germline V gene sequence: CDR1 LGHNA, CDR2 YSLEER. Trimming took 4 bases from V and 2 from J; bases not matched to a gene: 6. The CDR3 runs 15 residues. The CDR3 nucleotides are TGCGCCAGCAGCCGCACCGGGACAGGGCCCTACGAGCAGTACTTC. Amino acids: CASSRTGTGPYEQYF.

This chain uses TRBV5-3 with TRBJ1-1; 9 bases map to TRBD1. TRBV5-3 is noted as an ORF with a role that remains uncertain. CDR3 length equals 16 residues. Germline trimming cut 7 bases from V and 4 bases from J; bases unmatched to any gene: 14. The chain's CDR3 is CARPNPGTGISTEAFF. The CDR3 DNA reads TGTGCCAGACCCAATCCCGGGACAGGGATATCCACTGAAGCTTTCTTT.

This sequence joins TRBV19 and TRBJ1-1; no reliable D call. Germline V gives CDR1 LNHDA, CDR2 SQIVND (reference sequence). V was clipped by 3 bases and J by 5 bases, with 7 bases between them. The CDR3 has 12 residues. The CDR3 nucleotides read TGTGCCAGTAGTATTAGTCAAACTGAAGCTTTCTTT. Protein: CASSISQTEAFF.

The V call is TRBV7-2, the J call TRBJ2-7; 7 bases match TRBD1. This CDR3 region has 15 residues. With 5 bases clipped from V and 3 bases from J, the junction kept 10 bases outside the gene matches. Germline-derived CDR1 and CDR2 are SGHTA and FQGNSA. The CDR3 DNA follows: TGTGCCAGCAGCACCACGACAGGGATGGACTACGAGCAGTACTTC. Translating gives CASSTTTGMDYEQYF.

CDR3 loop: CASSKAGRGNTEAFF. The CDR3 nucleotides are TGTGCCAGCAGCAAAGCGGGCAGGGGGAACACTGAAGCTTTCTTT. The chain carries TRBV21-1 and TRBJ1-1; TRBD1, the D gene given by the table, was not confirmed from the DNA. TRBV21-1 is recorded as a pseudogene. This CDR3 contains 15 residues.

The CDR3 loop is CASSLPDRVKNGYTF. The CDR3 DNA reads TGCGCCAGCAGCCTACCCGACAGGGTAAAAAATGGCTACACCTTC. V and J are TRBV4-1 and TRBJ1-2; TRBD1 agrees at 7 bases. The germline CDR1 and CDR2 sequences are MGHRA and YSYEKL. V trimming: 4 bases; J trimming: 6 bases; junction bases outside the gene matches: 11. The CDR3 is 15 residues long.

The rearrangement uses TRBV19 and TRBJ1-2; 8 bases line up with TRBD1. The germline V gene has CDR1 LNHDA and CDR2 SQIVND (reference sequence). V gave up 3 bases and J gave up 4 bases; unmatched junction bases: 1. The CDR3 has 13 amino acids. The DNA of the CDR3 is TGTGCCAGTAGTATGGACAGGGCCTATGGCTACACCTTC. It encodes CASSMDRAYGYTF.

The chain recombines TRBV11-1 with TRBJ2-7; 11 nucleotides align to TRBD1. The germline CDR1 and CDR2 sequences are SGHAT and FQDESV (reference sequence). The CDR3 is 15 residues long. The V and J ends lost 3 bases and 1 base, in that order; junction bases with no gene match: 2. CDR3 coding DNA: TGTGCCAGCAGCTTGGGACAGGGGGGATCCTACGAGCAGTACTTC. This codes for CASSLGQGGSYEQYF. Based on the CDR3 plus reference TRBV11-1 and TRBJ2-7, the full variable domain is EAEVAQSPRYKITEKSQAVAFWCDPISGHATLYWYRQILGQGPELLVQFQDESVVDDSQLPKDRFSAERLKGVDSTLKIQPAELGDSAMYLCASSLGQGGSYEQYFGPGTRLTVT.

The chain employs TRBV4-3 and TRBJ1-4; TRBD1 matches at 7 bases. The CDR3 length is 15 residues. Germline lookup yields CDR1 LGHNA and CDR2 YSLEER. V was clipped by 6 bases and J by 4 bases; unmatched bases: 8. The CDR3 spells CASRPTGTVNEKLFF. CDR3 sequence (DNA): TGCGCCAGCAGGCCGACAGGGACGGTTAATGAAAAACTGTTTTTT.

The chain uses TRBV7-9 and TRBJ1-3; no definite D call. V lost 5 bases to trimming and J lost 4 bases, with 9 bases between them. The CDR3 runs 13 residues. Germline V gene lookup returns CDR1 SEHNR and CDR2 FQNEAQ (reference sequence). The CDR3 coding sequence is TGTGCCAGCAGCATACTCGAGGGAAACACCATATATTTT. It yields the protein CASSILEGNTIYF.

V usage is TRBV28 and J usage is TRBJ1-4, with 7 bases matching TRBD1. J lost 0 bases, V lost 2 bases, and 12 bases had no gene match. CDR1 and CDR2 (germline): MDHEN, SYDVKM. This CDR3 spans 19 amino acids. In DNA, the CDR3 is TGTGCCAGCAGTTTAAGCCGGAAAGGACAGGAGACAACTAATGAAAAACTGTTTTTT. This gives the protein CASSLSRKGQETTNEKLFF. Based on the CDR3 plus reference TRBV28 and TRBJ1-4, the full variable domain is DVKVTQSSRYLVKRTGEKVFLECVQDMDHENMFWYRQDPGLGLRLIYFSYDVKMKEKGDIPEGYSVSREKKERFSLILESASTNQTSMYLCASSLSRKGQETTNEKLFFGSGTQLSVL.

This chain uses TRBV5-1 with TRBJ2-5; 10 nucleotides agree with TRBD1. Germline CDR1 reads SGHRS; CDR2 reads YFSETQ. This CDR3 region has 16 residues. J gave up 7 bases and V 3 bases, and 12 bases lay outside the gene matches. This chain's CDR3 is CASSSNPSRQGATQYF. In DNA, the CDR3 is TGCGCCAGCAGCTCCAACCCCTCTCGACAGGGGGCGACCCAGTACTTC. The full variable domain, completed using reference TRBV5-1 and TRBJ2-5, is KAGVTQTPRYLIKTRGQQVTLSCSPISGHRSVSWYQQTPGQGLQFLFEYFSETQRNKGNFPGRFSGRQFSNSRSEMNVSTLELGDSALYLCASSSNPSRQGATQYFGPGTRLLVL.

The V gene is TRBV15, the J gene TRBJ1-4; weak D call: TRBD1 (5 bases). There are 15 residues in the CDR3. Trimming shortened V by 8 bases and J by 8 bases, and 21 bases separated the two germline ends. CDR1 LNHNV and CDR2 YYDKDF come from the germline V gene (reference sequence). The CDR3 DNA is TGTGCCACCGCGAAAGGGGAGGGATTGGGAGAAAAACTGTTTTTT. Protein: CATAKGEGLGEKLFF. Full variable domain (rest looked up from reference TRBV15 and TRBJ1-4): DAMVIQNPRYQVTQFGKPVTLSCSQTLNHNVMYWYQQKSSQAPKLLFHYYDKDFNNEADTPDNFQSRRPNTSFCFLDIRSPGLGDTAMYLCATAKGEGLGEKLFFGSGTQLSVL.

The chain couples TRBV5-1 to TRBJ2-7; 8 bases are a match to TRBD1. This CDR3 has 18 residues. Germline V gene data show CDR1 as SGHRS and CDR2 as YFSETQ. V shed 3 bases and J 5 bases; nucleotides not matched to a gene: 19. This CDR3 reads CASSSPPGTGGRRNEQYF. The CDR3 DNA reads as TGCGCCAGCAGCTCCCCTCCCGGGACAGGCGGCCGGAGGAACGAGCAGTACTTC.

The gene calls are TRBV5-4 and TRBJ1-2, with D possibly matching TRBD1 (6 bases). Trimming removed 0 bases from V and 4 bases from J, with 10 bases in between. Looked up from germline, CDR1 is SGHNT and CDR2 is YYREEE (reference sequence). The CDR3 covers 14 residues. The CDR3 DNA reads TGTGCCAGCAGCTTGGAAAAGGGGGTCTATGGCTACACCTTC. Protein: CASSLEKGVYGYTF.

V gene TRBV10-2 combines with J gene TRBJ2-1, with TRBD2 matching over 7 bases. Germline trimming cut 1 base from V and 3 bases from J; bases unmatched to any gene: 6. CDR1 is WSHSY, CDR2 SAAADI, per germline. The CDR3 is 16 residues long. The CDR3 reads CASSEWVAGDYNEQFF. As DNA, the CDR3 is TGCGCCAGCAGTGAGTGGGTAGCGGGTGACTACAATGAGCAGTTCTTC.

The chain uses TRBV7-9 and TRBJ2-1; possible D gene TRBD1, 6 bases. The CDR3 loop spans 14 amino acids. Trimming removed 3 bases at V and 7 bases at J, with 13 bases between. CDR1 and CDR2 (germline): SEHNR, FQNEAQ (reference sequence). The CDR3 is CASSFPGVGNEQFF. The CDR3 nucleotides are TGTGCCAGCAGCTTCCCAGGGGTAGGAAATGAGCAGTTCTTC.

This chain links TRBV27 with TRBJ1-1, with 8 bases matching TRBD1. Germline CDR1 is MNHEY and CDR2 is SMNVEV (reference sequence). This CDR3 has 16 residues. With V trimmed by 5 bases and J by 1 base, 9 bases remained unmatched. CDR3 sequence: CASSGGRGRRNTEAFF. CDR3 nucleotide sequence: TGTGCCAGCAGTGGGGGCAGGGGGCGCAGGAACACTGAAGCTTTCTTT.

The rearrangement joins TRBV19 to TRBJ1-2, with a tentative D call TRBD1 (6 bases). Looked up from germline, CDR1 is LNHDA and CDR2 is SQIVND (reference sequence). Between the trimmed V and J ends, which lost 7 bases and 7 bases, there was a span of 16 bases. The CDR3 runs 13 residues. The CDR3 sequence is CASKGESVLGYTF. Written as DNA, the CDR3 is TGTGCCAGTAAGGGGGAAAGTGTGCTTGGCTACACCTTC.